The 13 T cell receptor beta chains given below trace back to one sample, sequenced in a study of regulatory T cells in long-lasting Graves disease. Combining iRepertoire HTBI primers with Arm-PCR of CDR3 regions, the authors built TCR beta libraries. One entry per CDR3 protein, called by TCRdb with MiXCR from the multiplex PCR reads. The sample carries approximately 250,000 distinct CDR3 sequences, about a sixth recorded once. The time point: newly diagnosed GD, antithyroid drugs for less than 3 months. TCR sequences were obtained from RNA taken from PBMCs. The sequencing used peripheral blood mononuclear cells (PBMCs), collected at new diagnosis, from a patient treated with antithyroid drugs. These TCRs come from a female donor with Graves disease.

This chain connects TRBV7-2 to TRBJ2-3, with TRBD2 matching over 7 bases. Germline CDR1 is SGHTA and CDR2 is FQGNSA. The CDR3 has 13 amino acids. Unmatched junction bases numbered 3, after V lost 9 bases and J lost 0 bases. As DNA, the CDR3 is TGTGCCAGTCGGGGGGTTAGCACAGATACGCAGTATTTT. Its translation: CASRGVSTDTQYF.

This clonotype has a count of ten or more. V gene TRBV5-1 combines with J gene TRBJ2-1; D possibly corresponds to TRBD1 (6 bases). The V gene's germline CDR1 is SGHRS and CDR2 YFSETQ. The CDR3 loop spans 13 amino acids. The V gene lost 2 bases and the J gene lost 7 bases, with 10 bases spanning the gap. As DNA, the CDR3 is TGCGCCAGCAGCTTAGGACAGTCAAATGAGCAGTTCTTC. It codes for CASSLGQSNEQFF.

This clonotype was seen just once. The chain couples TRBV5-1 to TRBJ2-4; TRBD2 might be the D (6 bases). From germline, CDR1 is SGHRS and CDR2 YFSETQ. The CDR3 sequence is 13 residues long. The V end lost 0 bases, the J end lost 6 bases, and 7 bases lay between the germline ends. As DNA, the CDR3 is TGCGCCAGCAGCTTGGACGGGGGAAACATTCAGTACTTC. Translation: CASSLDGGNIQYF.

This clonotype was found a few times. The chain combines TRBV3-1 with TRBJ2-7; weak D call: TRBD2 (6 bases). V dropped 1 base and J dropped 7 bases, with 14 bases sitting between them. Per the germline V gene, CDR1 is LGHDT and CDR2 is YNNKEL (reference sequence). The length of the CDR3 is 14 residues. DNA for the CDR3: TGTGCCAGCAGCCAAGCGGGAGAATCGAGGGAGCAGTACTTC. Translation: CASSQAGESREQYF.

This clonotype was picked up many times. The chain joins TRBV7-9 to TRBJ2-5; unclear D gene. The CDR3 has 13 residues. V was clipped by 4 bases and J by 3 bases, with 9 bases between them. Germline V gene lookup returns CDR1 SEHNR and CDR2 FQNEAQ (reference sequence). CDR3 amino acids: CASSWAGEETQYF. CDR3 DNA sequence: TGTGCCAGCAGCTGGGCAGGAGAAGAGACCCAGTACTTC.

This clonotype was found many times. CDR3 amino acids: CASSSSLPYDRYIQYF. The CDR3 DNA reads TGTGCCAGCAGTTCGTCACTCCCGTATGACCGTTACATTCAGTACTTC. The chain carries TRBV28 and TRBJ2-4; D unresolved. Germline V gene data show CDR1 as MDHEN and CDR2 as SYDVKM. CDR3 length: 16 residues. V was clipped by 4 bases and J by 8 bases, with 21 bases between them.

The CDR3 DNA follows: TGCAGTGCCCCCTATAGCGGGTCCGGTACGCAGTATTTT. Its protein is CSAPYSGSGTQYF. This sequence joins TRBV20-1 and TRBJ2-3, with TRBD2 matching over 7 bases. This CDR3 is built from 13 residues. Germline CDR1 reads DFQATT; CDR2 reads SNEGSKA (reference sequence). V shed 6 bases, J shed 8 bases, and the junction held 11 bases outside the gene matches.

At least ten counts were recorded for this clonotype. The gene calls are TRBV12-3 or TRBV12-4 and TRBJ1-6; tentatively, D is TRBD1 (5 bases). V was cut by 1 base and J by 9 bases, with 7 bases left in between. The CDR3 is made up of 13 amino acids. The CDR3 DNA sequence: TGTGCCAGCAGTTTAGGCGGGGGTTCACCCCTCCACTTT. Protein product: CASSLGGGSPLHF.

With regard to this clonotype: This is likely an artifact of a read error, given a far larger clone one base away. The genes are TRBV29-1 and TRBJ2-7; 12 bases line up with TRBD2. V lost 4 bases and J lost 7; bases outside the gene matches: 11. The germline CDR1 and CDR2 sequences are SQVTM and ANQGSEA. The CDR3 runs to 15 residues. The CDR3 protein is CSVGGTSGRRSEQYF. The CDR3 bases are TGCAGCGTTGGGGGAACTAGCGGGAGGCGTAGTGAGCAGTACTTC.

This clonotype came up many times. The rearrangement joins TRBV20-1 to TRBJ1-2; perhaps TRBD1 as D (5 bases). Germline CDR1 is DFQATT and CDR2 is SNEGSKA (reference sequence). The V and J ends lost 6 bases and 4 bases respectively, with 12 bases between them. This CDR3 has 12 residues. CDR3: CSAPGTAYGYTF. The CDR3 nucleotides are TGCAGTGCGCCCGGGACGGCCTATGGCTACACCTTC.

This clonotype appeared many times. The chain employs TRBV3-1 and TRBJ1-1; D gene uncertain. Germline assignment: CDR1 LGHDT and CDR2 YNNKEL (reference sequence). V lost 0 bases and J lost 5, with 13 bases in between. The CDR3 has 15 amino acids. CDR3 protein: CASSQDWTGGTEAFF. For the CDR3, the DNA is TGTGCCAGCAGCCAAGATTGGACGGGAGGTACTGAAGCTTTCTTT.

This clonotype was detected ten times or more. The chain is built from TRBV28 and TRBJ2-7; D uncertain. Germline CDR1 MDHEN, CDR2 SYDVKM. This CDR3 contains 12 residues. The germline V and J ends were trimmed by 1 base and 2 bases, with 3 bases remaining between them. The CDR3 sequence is CASSLYPYEQYF. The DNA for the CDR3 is TGTGCCAGCAGTTTATACCCCTACGAGCAGTACTTC. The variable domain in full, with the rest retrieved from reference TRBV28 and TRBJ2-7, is DVKVTQSSRYLVKRTGEKVFLECVQDMDHENMFWYRQDPGLGLRLIYFSYDVKMKEKGDIPEGYSVSREKKERFSLILESASTNQTSMYLCASSLYPYEQYFGPGTRLTVT.

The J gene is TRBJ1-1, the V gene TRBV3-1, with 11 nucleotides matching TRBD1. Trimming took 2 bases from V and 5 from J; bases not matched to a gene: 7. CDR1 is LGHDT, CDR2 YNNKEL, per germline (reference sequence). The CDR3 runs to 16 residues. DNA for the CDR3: TGTGCCAGCAGCCAACGGACAGGGGGCGGTGGGACTGAAGCTTTCTTT. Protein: CASSQRTGGGGTEAFF.